The source of this TCR beta chain is a study of T-cell reconstitution after alpha-beta-depleted transplantation in children. Overall study results and limits: Alpha-beta T cells present about two months after transplant were reported to originate from several hundred expanded graft clones. At day 60, the high TCRbeta diversity found in some patients originated from recipient T cells and thymic progenitors that had survived. T cells produced anew were the main source of T-cell counts and diversity one year after transplant.

Unique molecular identifiers were incorporated during preparation of the TCRbeta library. TCRdb re-called the PCR reads through MiXCR, storing one row per CDR3 protein. The table includes fewer than 750,000 distinct CDR3 sequences, roughly 23% detected once. To note about this clonotype: Its antigen is not identified.

The material was PBMCs, mostly from graft donor cells, obtained 360 days after TCRalphabeta/CD19-depleted stem cell transplant. The sequence was collected from a boy in the first two years of life who had a stem cell transplant for acute myeloid leukemia, so the T cells may come from the graft donor.

The CDR3 nucleotides are TGTGCCAGCAGCTTGAGCAGGGTGACTGAAGCTTTCTTT. Its translation is CASSLSRVTEAFF. The chain joins TRBV7-2 to TRBJ1-1; tentative D call: TRBD1 (5 bases). The V end was cut by 3 bases, the J end by 5 bases, with 10 bases between. The CDR3 has 13 amino acids. CDR1 is SGHTA and CDR2 is FQGNSA in the germline V gene.